The source of this T cell receptor beta chain is a study of PD-1 blockade in classical Hodgkin lymphoma. General observations from the study: Only CD4+ TCR diversity, not CD8+, had risen significantly by C4D1.

The method was immunoSEQ multiplex PCR; TCRdb's version includes in-frame clones alone and lacks a portion of them. In the table there are approximately 12,000 clones, around 75% of which are singletons. Notes on this clone: What it recognizes is unknown.

Germline V gives CDR1 LGHNA, CDR2 YNFKEQ. V shed 3 bases and J shed 9 bases, with 6 bases lying between them. This CDR3 has 11 residues. Each patient's relapse followed autologous stem cell transplantation, and brentuximab vedotin exposure varied. V and J are TRBV4-2 and TRBJ2-1, with D unclear. The sequencing used peripheral blood mononuclear cells (PBMCs), collected at baseline. The origin of this receptor is a human donor with classical Hodgkin lymphoma. This CDR3 is CASSQGIEQFF. The CDR3 DNA reads as TGTGCCAGCAGCCAGGGGATTGAGCAGTTCTTC.